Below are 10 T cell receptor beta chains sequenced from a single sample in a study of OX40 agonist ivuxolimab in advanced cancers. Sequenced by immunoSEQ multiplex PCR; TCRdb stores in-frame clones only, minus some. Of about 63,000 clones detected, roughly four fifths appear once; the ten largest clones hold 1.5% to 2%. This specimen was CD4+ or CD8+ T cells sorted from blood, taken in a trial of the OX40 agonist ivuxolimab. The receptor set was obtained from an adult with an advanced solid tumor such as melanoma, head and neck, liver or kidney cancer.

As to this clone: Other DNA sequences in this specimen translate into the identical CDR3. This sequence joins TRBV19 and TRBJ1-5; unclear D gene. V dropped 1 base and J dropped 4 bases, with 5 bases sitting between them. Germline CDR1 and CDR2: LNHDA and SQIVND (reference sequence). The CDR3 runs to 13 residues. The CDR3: CASSIAQNQPQHF. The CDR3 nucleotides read TGTGCCAGTAGTATAGCTCAAAATCAGCCCCAGCATTTT.

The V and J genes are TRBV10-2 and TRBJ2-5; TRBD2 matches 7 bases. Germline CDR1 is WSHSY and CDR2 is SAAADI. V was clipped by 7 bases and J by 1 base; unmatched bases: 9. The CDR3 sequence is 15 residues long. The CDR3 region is CASTRGGVGQETQYF. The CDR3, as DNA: TGCGCCAGCACTAGGGGAGGGGTAGGCCAAGAGACCCAGTACTTC.

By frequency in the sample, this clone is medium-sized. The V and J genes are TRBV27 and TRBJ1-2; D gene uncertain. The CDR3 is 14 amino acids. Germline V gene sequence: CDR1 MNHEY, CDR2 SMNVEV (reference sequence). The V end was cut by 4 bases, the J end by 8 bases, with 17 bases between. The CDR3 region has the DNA TGTGCCAGCAGTTCGCGGACTGCCCCCGGGGGCTACACCTTC. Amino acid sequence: CASSSRTAPGGYTF.

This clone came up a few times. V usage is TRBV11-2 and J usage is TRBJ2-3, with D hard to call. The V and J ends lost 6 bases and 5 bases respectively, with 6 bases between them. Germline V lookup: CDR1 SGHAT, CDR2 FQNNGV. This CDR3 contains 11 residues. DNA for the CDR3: TGTGCCAGCAGTATCGGAGATACGCAGTATTTT. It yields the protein CASSIGDTQYF.

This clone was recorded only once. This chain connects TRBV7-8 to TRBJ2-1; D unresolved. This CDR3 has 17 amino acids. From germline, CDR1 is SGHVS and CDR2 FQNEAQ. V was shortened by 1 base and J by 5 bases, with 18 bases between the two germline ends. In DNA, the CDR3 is TGTGCCAGCAGCTTAGTAGAGTCACCCCATACTAACAATGAGCAGTTCTTC. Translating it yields CASSLVESPHTNNEQFF.

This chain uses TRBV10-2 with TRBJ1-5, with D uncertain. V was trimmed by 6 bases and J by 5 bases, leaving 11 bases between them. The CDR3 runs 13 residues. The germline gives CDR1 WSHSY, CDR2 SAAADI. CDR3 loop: CASRQSRDQPQHF. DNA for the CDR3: TGCGCCAGCAGGCAGTCCCGAGATCAGCCCCAGCATTTT.

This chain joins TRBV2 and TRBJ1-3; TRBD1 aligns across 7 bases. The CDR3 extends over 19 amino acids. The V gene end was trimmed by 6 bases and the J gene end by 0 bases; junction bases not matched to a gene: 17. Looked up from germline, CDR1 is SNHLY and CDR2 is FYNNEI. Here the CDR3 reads CASRGGDRKKDYSGNTIYF. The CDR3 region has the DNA TGTGCCAGCAGGGGGGGGGACAGAAAAAAGGACTACTCTGGAAACACCATATATTTT.

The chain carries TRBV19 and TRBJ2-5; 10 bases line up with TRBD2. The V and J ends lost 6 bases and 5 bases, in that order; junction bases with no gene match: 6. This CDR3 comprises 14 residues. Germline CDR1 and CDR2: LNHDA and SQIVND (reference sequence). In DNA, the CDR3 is TGTGCCAGTAGGGAGACTAGCGGGCGTGAGACCCAGTACTTC. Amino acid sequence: CASRETSGRETQYF.

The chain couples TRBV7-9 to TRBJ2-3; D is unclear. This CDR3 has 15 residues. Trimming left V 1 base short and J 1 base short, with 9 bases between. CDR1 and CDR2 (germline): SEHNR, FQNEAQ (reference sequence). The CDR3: CASSLDYGGTDTQYF. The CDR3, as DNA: TGTGCCAGCAGCTTAGATTATGGCGGCACAGATACGCAGTATTTT.

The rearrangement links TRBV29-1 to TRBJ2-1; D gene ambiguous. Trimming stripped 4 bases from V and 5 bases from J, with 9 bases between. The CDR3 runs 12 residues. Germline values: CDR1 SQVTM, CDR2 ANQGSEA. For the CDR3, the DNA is TGCAGCGTTGTGACTTCTCACAATGAGCAGTTCTTC. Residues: CSVVTSHNEQFF.